This TCR beta chain comes out of a study of radiotherapy plus CTLA-4 blockade in lung cancer. Sequencing was performed with immunoSEQ multiplex PCR; in TCRdb, only in-frame clones are kept and a portion is missing. The sample records some 90,000 clones, approximately 86% being singletons. This CDR3 has 14 amino acids. Germline CDR1 is MDHEN and CDR2 is SYDVKM. V was shortened by 5 bases and J by 4 bases, with 11 bases between the two germline ends. The rearrangement joins TRBV28 to TRBJ2-2; unclear D gene. This specimen was peripheral blood, taken from a patient treated with radiotherapy plus ipilimumab. This clonotype was sampled from a human donor with non-small cell lung cancer who had a partial response to radiotherapy plus ipilimumab. CDR3: CASSLVSVTGELFF. The CDR3 DNA is TGTGCCAGCAGTCTGGTCAGTGTCACCGGGGAGCTGTTTTTT.